The source of this TCR beta chain is a study of T cells in Graves' hyperthyroidism and ophthalmopathy. Study outcomes and limitations: In the analysis, a 13 V-J model separated ophthalmopathy from stable hyperthyroidism. Most thyroid clonotypes that were expanded above 0.001 also turned up in blood.

Germline V gene sequence: CDR1 MNHEY, CDR2 SVGEGT. Germline trimming cut 4 bases from V and 0 bases from J; bases unmatched to any gene: 11. The CDR3 is 18 residues long. This clonotype was seen at least ten times. The antigen is not known. There were TCR beta CDR3 regions amplified from RNA transcripts. HTBI primers drove first-round RT-PCR of the TCR CDR3. TCRdb itself ran the multiplex PCR reads through MiXCR, one entry per CDR3 protein. The sample lists under 300,000 distinct CDR3 sequences; roughly 14% were seen once. Those with hyperthyroidism were 18 to 65 years old, newly diagnosed, and ill for under 2 months. Ahead of any ophthalmopathy symptoms, the blood sample was obtained at the first diagnosis of hyperthyroidism.

Sequenced sample: blood. This rearrangement joins TRBV6-2 or TRBV6-3 to TRBJ2-1, with 8 bases lining up with TRBD2. The clonotype comes from a woman aged 40 to 49 with Graves' hyperthyroidism that later progressed to Graves' ophthalmopathy. CDR3 coding DNA: TGTGCCAGCAGTTCCGTCAGGACTAGCCGGAGCTCCTACAATGAGCAGTTCTTC. Its translation is CASSSVRTSRSSYNEQFF.